The 32 T cell receptor beta chains listed next were all sequenced from one sample in a study of blood T cell repertoires in COVID-19. Here immunoSEQ multiplex PCR was the method, and the copy in TCRdb shows in-frame clones only, minus some. The table records roughly 280,000 clones, roughly nine tenths of them present only once. Material for sequencing was PBMCs or T cells enriched from blood (not recorded which). The receptors derive from a woman aged 55-70 years who had recovered from COVID-19.

The chain carries TRBV18 and TRBJ1-5, with 7 bases lining up with TRBD1. V shed 4 bases and J 5 bases; nucleotides not matched to a gene: 14. Germline CDR1 reads KGHSH; CDR2 reads LQKENI. The CDR3 sequence is 17 residues long. CDR3 sequence (DNA): TGTGCCAGCTCACTAGGCTCGACAGGGCTCGGGGATCAGCCCCAGCATTTT. Residues: CASSLGSTGLGDQPQHF.

V gene TRBV29-1 combines with J gene TRBJ1-2; 9 nucleotides agree with TRBD1. Germline V gives CDR1 SQVTM, CDR2 ANQGSEA. With V trimmed by 7 bases and J by 2 bases, 14 bases remained unmatched. The CDR3 runs to 16 residues. The CDR3 DNA is TGCAGCGCCGATATCTACGGACAGGGGACGAACTATGGCTACACCTTC. Amino acids: CSADIYGQGTNYGYTF.

The V and J genes are TRBV19 and TRBJ1-2; perhaps TRBD1 as D (5 bases). The germline V gene encodes CDR1 LNHDA and CDR2 SQIVND (reference sequence). Trimming cost V 7 bases and J 1 base, with 7 bases left between them. The CDR3 sequence is 12 residues long. The DNA for the CDR3 is TGTGCCAGTAAGGGACTTAACTATGGCTACACCTTC. Protein: CASKGLNYGYTF.

The V and J genes are TRBV5-4 and TRBJ2-1, with 7 nucleotides matching TRBD1. Losses at the gene ends were 0 bases for V and 9 bases for J; bases not matched to a gene: 6. Germline V lookup: CDR1 SGHNT, CDR2 YYREEE (reference sequence). This CDR3 region has 14 residues. The CDR3 DNA sequence: TGTGCCAGCAGCTTGGCAGCAGGGGGACGTGAGCAGTTCTTC. This encodes CASSLAAGGREQFF.

V usage is TRBV12-5 and J usage is TRBJ2-7, with 14 positions matching TRBD2. CDR3 length equals 18 residues. The junction had 10 bases not matched to a gene; V was cut back by 1 base and J by 5 bases. CDR1 and CDR2 from the germline V gene are LGHNT and FRNRAP. This chain's CDR3 is CASGLGPAGLAGANEQYF. CDR3 DNA sequence: TGTGCTAGTGGTTTGGGTCCCGCGGGACTAGCGGGAGCCAACGAGCAGTACTTC.

This chain uses TRBV5-1 with TRBJ2-7; TRBD1 is a possible D gene (6 bases). This CDR3 comprises 15 residues. Trimming removed 4 bases from V and 0 bases from J, with 14 bases in between. From germline, CDR1 is SGHRS and CDR2 YFSETQ. The CDR3: CASSPTGLRSYEQYF. The CDR3 DNA reads as TGCGCCAGCAGCCCCACAGGGTTACGCTCCTACGAGCAGTACTTC.

The CDR3 protein is CASSPTGDYGYTF. CDR3 in DNA: TGTGCCAGCAGTCCGACAGGGGACTATGGCTACACCTTC. The chain links TRBV6-5 to TRBJ1-2, with 8 bases matching TRBD1. CDR3 length equals 13 residues. Germline loops: CDR1 MNHEY, CDR2 SVGAGI. V lost 5 bases, J lost 3 bases, and 2 bases stayed unmatched.

J is TRBJ2-3 and V is TRBV6-5; possible D gene TRBD2, 7 bases. The CDR3 extends over 15 amino acids. Germline CDR1 and CDR2: MNHEY and SVGAGI. The germline V and J ends were trimmed by 8 bases and 3 bases, with 18 bases remaining between them. The CDR3 DNA reads TGTGCCAGCTGGCTAGGGGGGGCTGGGACAGATACGCAGTATTTT. Amino acid sequence: CASWLGGAGTDTQYF.

The gene calls are TRBV9 and TRBJ2-7; 9 bases agree with TRBD1. V dropped 4 bases and J dropped 5; count of bases not matched to a gene: 7. This CDR3 contains 14 residues. Germline lookup yields CDR1 SGDLS and CDR2 YYNGEE. CDR3 coding DNA: TGTGCCAGCAGCACACAGGGGGCGAGTAACGAGCAGTACTTC. Amino acids: CASSTQGASNEQYF.

This sequence joins TRBV27 and TRBJ1-6; TRBD1 matches at 8 bases. Germline CDR1 is MNHEY and CDR2 is SMNVEV (reference sequence). J gave up 9 bases and V 9 bases, and 7 bases lay outside the gene matches. The CDR3 has 13 amino acids. CDR3 DNA: TGTGCCAGTAAGGACAGGGATTTTTCACCCCTCCACTTT. This translates into CASKDRDFSPLHF.

This sequence joins TRBV5-1 and TRBJ1-1; D gene unclear. The germline V gene has CDR1 SGHRS and CDR2 YFSETQ. The CDR3 runs 14 residues. V lost 0 bases to trimming and J lost 1 base, with 7 bases between them. The chain's CDR3 is CASSLVRPNTEAFF. The CDR3 DNA follows: TGCGCCAGCAGCTTGGTCAGGCCGAACACTGAAGCTTTCTTT.

This sequence joins TRBV6-5 and TRBJ1-1; D uncertain. This CDR3 is 13 amino acids long. V was pared by 5 bases and J by 0 bases, with 7 bases between. Germline CDR1 and CDR2: MNHEY and SVGAGI. CDR3 DNA sequence: TGTGCCAGCAGTCCGACATTGAACACTGAAGCTTTCTTT. Translation gives CASSPTLNTEAFF.

This sequence joins TRBV7-9 and TRBJ1-6; 8 nucleotides match TRBD1. Germline values: CDR1 SEHNR, CDR2 FQNEAQ (reference sequence). This CDR3 contains 15 residues. V shed 6 bases, J shed 10 bases, and the junction held 11 bases outside the gene matches. Here the CDR3 reads CASRKSGTGGSPLHF. CDR3 nucleotides: TGTGCCAGCAGGAAGTCCGGGACAGGTGGCTCACCCCTCCACTTT.

The V gene is TRBV11-2, the J gene TRBJ2-2, with TRBD2 identical over 9 bases. CDR1 and CDR2 (germline): SGHAT, FQNNGV. The CDR3 is made up of 14 amino acids. The V and J ends lost 8 bases and 4 bases, in that order; junction bases with no gene match: 5. The CDR3: CASSLAGVTGELFF. The CDR3 DNA sequence: TGTGCCAGCTCGTTAGCGGGAGTCACCGGGGAGCTGTTTTTT.

The rearrangement links TRBV27 to TRBJ1-6, with TRBD1 identical over 8 bases. Losses at the gene ends were 8 bases for V and 7 bases for J; bases not matched to a gene: 4. CDR1 is MNHEY, CDR2 SMNVEV, per germline (reference sequence). The CDR3 contains 13 residues. The CDR3 nucleotides are TGTGCCAGCTCCCGGGACAGGAATTCACCCCTCCACTTT. It is translated as CASSRDRNSPLHF.

The chain combines TRBV24-1 with TRBJ1-5, with 8 positions matching TRBD1. Per the germline V gene, CDR1 is KGHDR and CDR2 is SFDVKD. The trim removed 2 bases at V and 7 bases at J, leaving 18 bases unmatched. The CDR3 length is 19 residues. The CDR3 DNA is TGTGCCACCAGTGATTCAGGTACGGCAGGGGGCCTATATTCCCAGCCCCAGCATTTT. As protein: CATSDSGTAGGLYSQPQHF.

The V gene is TRBV7-9, the J gene TRBJ2-7; TRBD2 might be the D (7 bases). The CDR3 spans 12 residues. V lost 5 bases to trimming and J lost 7 bases, with 12 bases between them. Germline CDR1 reads SEHNR; CDR2 reads FQNEAQ (reference sequence). The CDR3 region has the DNA TGTGCCAGCAGCGGGGGGGCTTGGGAGCAGTACTTC. Protein product: CASSGGAWEQYF.

This chain uses TRBV19 with TRBJ1-5; a possible D gene is TRBD1 (5 bases). The CDR3 sequence is 15 residues long. The germline CDR1 and CDR2 sequences are LNHDA and SQIVND (reference sequence). The V and J ends lost 7 bases and 3 bases respectively, with 16 bases between them. The CDR3 reads CASTPAEGSNQPQHF. The CDR3 DNA reads as TGTGCCAGTACCCCGGCGGAGGGGTCCAATCAGCCCCAGCATTTT.

The chain uses TRBV27 and TRBJ2-1; D is undetermined. The CDR3 sequence is 15 residues long. The V end lost 5 bases, the J end lost 0 bases, and 11 bases lay between the germline ends. Germline V lookup: CDR1 MNHEY, CDR2 SMNVEV (reference sequence). DNA of the CDR3: TGTGCCAGCAGTCCCCACGGAGACTCCTACAATGAGCAGTTCTTC. This translates into CASSPHGDSYNEQFF.

This chain joins TRBV30 and TRBJ1-3; D gene unclear. V lost 6 bases and J 5 bases, leaving 17 bases between the germline ends. Germline V gene data show CDR1 as GTSNPN and CDR2 as SVGIG (reference sequence). The CDR3 runs to 14 residues. The DNA for the CDR3 is TGTGCCTGTTCGTTGACACAGAAGCGAAACACCATATATTTT. Its protein is CACSLTQKRNTIYF.

This clone was seen more than once but under ten times. The chain carries TRBV27 and TRBJ1-5; D call uncertain. V was trimmed by 2 bases and J by 3 bases, leaving 2 bases between them. CDR3 length: 12 residues. Per the germline V gene, CDR1 is MNHEY and CDR2 is SMNVEV (reference sequence). The CDR3 loop is CASSLLNQPQHF. DNA of the CDR3: TGTGCCAGCAGTTTACTCAATCAGCCCCAGCATTTT.

This chain uses TRBV9 with TRBJ2-1; D unresolved. Trimming removed 1 base from V and 5 bases from J, with 7 bases in between. The CDR3 loop spans 13 amino acids. Looked up from germline, CDR1 is SGDLS and CDR2 is YYNGEE. CDR3 sequence (DNA): TGTGCCAGCAGCGTATCGGTCCACAATGAGCAGTTCTTC. Residues: CASSVSVHNEQFF.

J is TRBJ1-1 and V is TRBV18; D gene unclear. CDR3 length equals 13 residues. V dropped 0 bases and J dropped 5 bases, with 7 bases sitting between them. The germline CDR1 and CDR2 sequences are KGHSH and LQKENI. The CDR3 spells CASSPPAVTEAFF. CDR3 coding DNA: TGTGCCAGCTCACCACCGGCGGTAACTGAAGCTTTCTTT.

The CDR3 reads CASSLGRSSYNSPLHF. DNA of the CDR3: TGTGCCAGCAGCTTGGGTCGGAGCTCCTATAATTCACCCCTCCACTTT. V is TRBV5-6 and J is TRBJ1-6; D remains ambiguous. This CDR3 region has 16 residues. Germline CDR1 is SGHDT and CDR2 is YYEEEE. The V gene lost 0 bases and the J gene lost 0 bases, with 7 bases spanning the gap.

The V gene is TRBV18, the J gene TRBJ1-5; possible D gene TRBD1, 5 bases. V was shortened by 4 bases and J by 6 bases, with 13 bases between the two germline ends. The CDR3 consists of 14 residues. CDR1 and CDR2 (germline): KGHSH, LQKENI. CDR3 sequence: CASSRLGQGQPQHF. As DNA, the CDR3 is TGTGCCAGCTCACGACTGGGGCAGGGTCAGCCCCAGCATTTT.

This clone showed up just once. CDR3 loop: CASSSPRDRAAYEQYF. The CDR3 coding sequence is TGTGCCAGCTCAAGCCCCCGGGACAGGGCAGCCTACGAGCAGTACTTC. The chain is built from TRBV18 and TRBJ2-7; TRBD1 matches at 9 bases. Germline lookup yields CDR1 KGHSH and CDR2 LQKENI. V lost 5 bases, J lost 2 bases, and 10 bases stayed unmatched. The CDR3 consists of 16 residues.

The V call is TRBV5-1, the J call TRBJ2-1, with D tentatively TRBD2 (7 bases). The V and J ends lost 9 bases and 10 bases respectively, with 17 bases between them. CDR1 and CDR2 from the germline V gene are SGHRS and YFSETQ. The CDR3 length is 12 residues. This CDR3 is CATRGGANEQFF. The CDR3 DNA follows: TGCGCCACCAGAGGGGGGGCGAACGAGCAGTTCTTC.

The chain is built from TRBV18 and TRBJ2-5; D ambiguous. The CDR3 is made up of 15 amino acids. The V gene's germline CDR1 is KGHSH and CDR2 LQKENI. Trimming removed 0 bases at V and 1 base at J, with 9 bases between. This CDR3 is CASSPPSTPQETQYF. CDR3 in DNA: TGTGCCAGCTCACCACCGTCGACTCCCCAAGAGACCCAGTACTTC.

This clone has just one count. V usage is TRBV5-1 and J usage is TRBJ2-5, with D tentatively TRBD2 (6 bases). CDR1 is SGHRS, CDR2 YFSETQ, per germline. CDR3 length equals 13 residues. V gave up 1 base and J gave up 5 bases, with 9 bases separating them. The CDR3 DNA follows: TGCGCCAGCAGCTTGACTAGCCGGGAGACCCAGTACTTC. It codes for CASSLTSRETQYF.

The chain couples TRBV4-2 to TRBJ2-1; D is perhaps TRBD1 (5 bases). V was shortened by 4 bases and J by 5 bases, with 12 bases between the two germline ends. The CDR3 sequence is 14 residues long. Germline loops: CDR1 LGHNA, CDR2 YNFKEQ. As DNA, the CDR3 is TGTGCCAGCAGCCCCAGGACAACGAACAATGAGCAGTTCTTC. Amino acid sequence: CASSPRTTNNEQFF.

The rearrangement uses TRBV2 and TRBJ2-7, with D possibly TRBD2 on 7 matching bases. Per germline, CDR1 SNHLY and CDR2 FYNNEI. V was shortened by 6 bases and J by 5 bases, with 17 bases between the two germline ends. The CDR3 extends over 14 amino acids. The CDR3 DNA follows: TGTGCCAGCAGGACAAGGGGGGGGAGGAACGAGCAGTACTTC. Translation: CASRTRGGRNEQYF. Supplemented by reference TRBV2 and TRBJ2-7, the full variable domain reads EPEVTQTPSHQVTQMGQEVILRCVPISNHLYFYWYRQILGQKVEFLVSFYNNEISEKSEIFDDQFSVERPDGSNFTLKIRSTKLEDSAMYFCASRTRGGRNEQYFGPGTRLTVT.

The V and J genes are TRBV7-3 and TRBJ2-3; 7 nucleotides match TRBD2. The CDR3 has 14 amino acids. The ends lost 5 bases at V and 6 bases at J; junction bases unmatched: 8. Germline-derived CDR1 and CDR2 are SGHTA and FQGTGA. DNA for the CDR3: TGTGCCAGCAGCCCAAGGGAGGGCAGTGATACGCAGTATTTT. Amino acid sequence: CASSPREGSDTQYF.